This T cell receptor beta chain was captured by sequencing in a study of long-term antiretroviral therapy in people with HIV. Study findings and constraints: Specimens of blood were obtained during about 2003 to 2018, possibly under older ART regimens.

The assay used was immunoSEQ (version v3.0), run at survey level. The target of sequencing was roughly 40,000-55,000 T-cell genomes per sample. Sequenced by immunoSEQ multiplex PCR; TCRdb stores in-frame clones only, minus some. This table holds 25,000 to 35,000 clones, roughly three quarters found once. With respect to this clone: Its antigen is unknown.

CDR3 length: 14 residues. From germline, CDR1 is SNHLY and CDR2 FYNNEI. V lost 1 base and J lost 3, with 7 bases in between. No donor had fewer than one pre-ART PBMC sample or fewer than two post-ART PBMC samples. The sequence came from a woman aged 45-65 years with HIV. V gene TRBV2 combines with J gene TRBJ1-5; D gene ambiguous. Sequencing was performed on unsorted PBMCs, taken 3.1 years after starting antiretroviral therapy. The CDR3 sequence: CASSEGSDNQPQHF. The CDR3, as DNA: TGTGCCAGCAGTGAAGGGTCTGACAATCAGCCCCAGCATTTT.